Sequencing of this T cell receptor beta chain was carried out in a study of T-cell reconstitution after alpha-beta-depleted transplantation in children. Findings and limits, study-wide: Two months or so post-transplant, alpha-beta T cells reportedly derived from several hundred expanded graft clones. Newly produced T cells mostly provided counts and TCRbeta diversity after one year, as hyperexpanded clones declined. The study traced high day-60 TCRbeta diversity in some patients to surviving recipient T cells and thymic progenitors.

Concerning this clonotype: Its antigen is unknown.

Preparation of the TCRbeta library was carried out with unique molecular identifiers. TCRdb reprocessed the PCR reads via MiXCR and lists one record per CDR3 protein. The sample lists about 250,000 distinct CDR3 sequences; about 24% were seen once. The specimen was PBMCs, mostly from graft donor cells, collected 360 days after TCRalphabeta/CD19-depleted stem cell transplant. The receptor was isolated from a female patient between 2 and 15 years old who had a stem cell transplant for congenital amegakaryocytic thrombocytopenia, so the T cells may come from the graft donor.

CDR3 sequence: CASSLGRDTYEQYF. The CDR3 DNA follows: TGCGCCAGCAGCTTGGGTCGGGATACCTACGAGCAGTACTTC. The chain carries TRBV5-1 and TRBJ2-7, with a weak D call TRBD2 (5 bases). Germline V gene sequence: CDR1 SGHRS, CDR2 YFSETQ. Trimming stripped 0 bases from V and 2 bases from J, with 9 bases between. The CDR3 spans 14 residues.